This TCR beta chain was captured in a study of blood T cells in healthy people across ages. Study background: Roughly one uniquely barcoded beta molecule per two T cells was captured.

A few counts support this clonotype. A second roughly 7 to 11 cycle PCR used barcoded and J-beta primers. Every sample gave at least 3 million paired-end reads containing CDR3. TCRdb re-called the 5' RACE reads through MiXCR, storing one row per CDR3 protein. Here the sample spans around 620,000 distinct CDR3 sequences, about 25% being singletons. This CDR3 comprises 14 residues. Trimming removed 2 bases from V and 8 bases from J, with 15 bases in between. The germline CDR1 and CDR2 sequences are MNHEY and SVGEGT. Sequenced: blood. The rearrangement joins TRBV6-2 or TRBV6-3 to TRBJ1-2; perhaps TRBD1 as D (5 bases). The receptor's source is an older woman in good health. The CDR3 sequence is CASSYGTAFGGYTF. CDR3 bases: TGTGCCAGCAGTTACGGGACTGCCTTCGGGGGCTACACCTTC.